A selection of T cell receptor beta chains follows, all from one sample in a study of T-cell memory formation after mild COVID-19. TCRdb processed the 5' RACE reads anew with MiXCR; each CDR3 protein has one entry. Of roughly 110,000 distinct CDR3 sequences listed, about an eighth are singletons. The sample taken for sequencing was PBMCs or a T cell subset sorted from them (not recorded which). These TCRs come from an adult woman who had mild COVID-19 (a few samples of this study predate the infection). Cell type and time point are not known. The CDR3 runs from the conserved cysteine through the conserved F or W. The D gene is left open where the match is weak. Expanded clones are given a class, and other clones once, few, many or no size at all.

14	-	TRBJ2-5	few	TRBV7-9	TGTGCCAGCAGCTCGCCGCTAGGGGTGGAGACCCAGTACTTC	CASSSPLGVETQYF
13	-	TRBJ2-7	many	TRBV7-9	TGTGCCAGCAGCCCAAAGGGGGGTTTCGAGCAGTACTTC	CASSPKGGFEQYF
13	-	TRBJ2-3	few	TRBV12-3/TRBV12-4	TGTGCCAGCAGTTTAGAGAACTGGAAGGGACAGTATTTT	CASSLENWKGQYF
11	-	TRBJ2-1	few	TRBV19	TGTGCCAGTGGGCTCTACAATGAGCAGTTCTTC	CASGLYNEQFF
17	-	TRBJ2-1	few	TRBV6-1	TGTGCCAGCAGTGAGATTTTGTGGGGCTCCTCCTACAATGAGCAGTTCTTC	CASSEILWGSSYNEQFF
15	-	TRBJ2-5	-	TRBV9	TGTGCCAGCAGCGTATGGAACAGCCGACAAGAGACCCAGTACTTC	CASSVWNSRQETQYF
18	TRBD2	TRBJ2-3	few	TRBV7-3	TGTGCCAGCAGCTTAACCCCCCCTCGCGGGGGGTATCGGGATACGCAGTATTTT	CASSLTPPRGGYRDTQYF
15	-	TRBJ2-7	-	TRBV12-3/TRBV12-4	TGTGCCAGCAGCTCTGGGGGGACACAATCCTACGAGCAGTACTTC	CASSSGGTQSYEQYF
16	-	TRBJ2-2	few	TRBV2	TGTGCCAGCAGTGTAAAACACCTTTCGAACACCGGGGAGCTGTTTTTT	CASSVKHLSNTGELFF
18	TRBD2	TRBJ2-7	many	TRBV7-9	TGTGCCAGCAGCCTCGGGACTAGCGGGAGGTACCTATCCTACGAGCAGTACTTC	CASSLGTSGRYLSYEQYF
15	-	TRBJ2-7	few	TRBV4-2	TGTGCCAGCAGCCAAGATCGGCGGACCATCTACGAGCAGTACTTC	CASSQDRRTIYEQYF
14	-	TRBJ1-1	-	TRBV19	TGTGCCAGTAGTATGACAGAGAGGAACACTGAAGCTTTCTTT	CASSMTERNTEAFF
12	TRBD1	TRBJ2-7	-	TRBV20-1	TGCAGTGCTCGGACAGGGGGCTACGAGCAGTACTTC	CSARTGGYEQYF
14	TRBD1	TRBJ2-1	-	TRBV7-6	TGTGCCAGCAGCGCGGACAGGGGGGTGGATGAGCAGTTCTTC	CASSADRGVDEQFF
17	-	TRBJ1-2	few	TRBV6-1	TGTGCCAGCAGTCCGGGACGGACATCCCTTACTAACTATGGCTACACCTTC	CASSPGRTSLTNYGYTF
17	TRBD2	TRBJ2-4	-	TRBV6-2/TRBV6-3	TGTGCCACCAAGGGACTAGCGGGGGGAGTGTGGAAAAACATTCAGTACTTC	CATKGLAGGVWKNIQYF
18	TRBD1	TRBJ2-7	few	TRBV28	TGTGCCAGCAGCCTTTCGCCATCCCGGGACAGAAGCTCCTACGAGCAGTACTTC	CASSLSPSRDRSSYEQYF
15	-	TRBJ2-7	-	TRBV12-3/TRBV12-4	TGTGCCAGCAGCCAAGGACAGGGCGTGGGAGGGCAGCAGTACTTC	CASSQGQGVGGQQYF
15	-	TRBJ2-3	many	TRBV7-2	TGTGCCAGCAGCTTAGTTGGGTGGGGGGAGGATACGCAGTATTTT	CASSLVGWGEDTQYF
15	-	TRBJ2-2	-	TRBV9	TGTGCCAGCAGCGTATCAACAGCGAGCACCGGGGAGCTGTTTTTT	CASSVSTASTGELFF
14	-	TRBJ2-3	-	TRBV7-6	TGTGCCAGCAGCTTGAGCCCCCTGACAGATACGCAGTATTTT	CASSLSPLTDTQYF
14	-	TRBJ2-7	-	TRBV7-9	TGTGCCAGCAGCTCTCCCGGGACGGGGGACGAGCAGTACTTC	CASSSPGTGDEQYF
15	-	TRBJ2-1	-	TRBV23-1	TGCGCCAGCAGTCAATTGACTAGTTCGCGCAATGAGCAGTTCTTC	CASSQLTSSRNEQFF
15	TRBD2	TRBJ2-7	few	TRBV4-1	TGCGCCAGCAGCCGGACTAGCGGGGACTCCTACGAGCAGTACTTC	CASSRTSGDSYEQYF
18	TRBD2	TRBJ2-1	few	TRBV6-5	TGTGCCAGCAGTTATGCCGCTCCGCTAGCGGGAGGTTGGAATGAGCAGTTCTTC	CASSYAAPLAGGWNEQFF
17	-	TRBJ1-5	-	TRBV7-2	TGTGCCAGCAGCACGCCGGGACTTCTTAGAAGGAATCAGCCCCAGCATTTT	CASSTPGLLRRNQPQHF
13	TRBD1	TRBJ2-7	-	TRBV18	TGTGCCAGCTCTAGGACAGGGCGAGACGAGCAGTACTTC	CASSRTGRDEQYF
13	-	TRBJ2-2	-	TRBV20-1	TGCAGTGCTAGGAGTTGGGAAACCGGGGAGCTGTTTTTT	CSARSWETGELFF
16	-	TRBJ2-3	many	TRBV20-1	TGCAGTGCTAGAGATGGTCTAGCCGCTGTTGCAGATACGCAGTATTTT	CSARDGLAAVADTQYF
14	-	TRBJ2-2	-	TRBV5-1	TGCGCCAGCAGCTTAACAGGGTTTACCGGGGAGCTGTTTTTT	CASSLTGFTGELFF
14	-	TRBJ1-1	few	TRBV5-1	TGCGCCAGCAGCTTGGTGGGGGGGAACACTGAAGCTTTCTTT	CASSLVGGNTEAFF
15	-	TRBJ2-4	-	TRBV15	TGTGCCACCAGCAGAGATTGGGTAGCCAAAAACATTCAGTACTTC	CATSRDWVAKNIQYF
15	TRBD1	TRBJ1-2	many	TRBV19	TGTGCCAGTAGTATAGTTTCTGGGACAGGGGATGGCTACACCTTC	CASSIVSGTGDGYTF
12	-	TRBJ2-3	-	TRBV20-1	TGCAGTGCTCGAGGGGACACAGATACGCAGTATTTT	CSARGDTDTQYF
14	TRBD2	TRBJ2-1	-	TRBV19	TGTGCCAGTAGGTCTAGCGGGGCCCCCAATGAGCAGTTCTTC	CASRSSGAPNEQFF
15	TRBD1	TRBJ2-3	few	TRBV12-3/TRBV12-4	TGTGCCAGCAGTGACAGGGGAGGAGGCACAGATACGCAGTATTTT	CASSDRGGGTDTQYF
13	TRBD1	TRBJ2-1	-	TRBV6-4	TGTGCCAGCAGCAGGACAGGGGGCGATGAGCAGTTCTTC	CASSRTGGDEQFF
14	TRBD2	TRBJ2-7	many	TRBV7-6	TGTGCCAGCAGCCTCGGTGGGGGGGTCTACGAGCAGTACTTC	CASSLGGGVYEQYF
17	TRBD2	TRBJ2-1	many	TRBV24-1	TGTGCCACCAGTACACTTGGTGTAGCGGGAGAATACAATGAGCAGTTCTTC	CATSTLGVAGEYNEQFF
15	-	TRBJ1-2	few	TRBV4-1	TGCGCCAGCAGCCAAGATCTTATCACGGCCACGGGCTACACCTTC	CASSQDLITATGYTF
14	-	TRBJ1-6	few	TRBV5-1	TGCGCCAGCAGCACCCGGACAGCTAATTCACCCCTCCACTTT	CASSTRTANSPLHF